This TCR beta chain was sequenced in a study of T cell responses to AZD1222 COVID-19 vaccine. General observations from the study: Rises in breadth and depth of Spike-specific TCRs came after two AZD1222 doses. Donors, mostly white British, included more females; clonal diversity was possibly underestimated.

As to this clone: Its antigen is not known.

Here immunoSEQ multiplex PCR was the method, and the copy in TCRdb shows in-frame clones only, minus some. The data show approximately 89,000 clones, 75% to 95% seen once. This CDR3 spans 13 amino acids. V shed 7 bases and J shed 3 bases, with 12 bases lying between them. The source material was peripheral blood, sampled 28 days after the second AZD1222 dose. V and J are TRBV12-3 or TRBV12-4 and TRBJ1-2; no clear D gene. The receptor comes from an adult who received the AZD1222 COVID-19 vaccine. CDR3 bases: TGTGCCAGCACTTCCTCCGCATACTATGGCTACACCTTC. The encoded protein is CASTSSAYYGYTF.